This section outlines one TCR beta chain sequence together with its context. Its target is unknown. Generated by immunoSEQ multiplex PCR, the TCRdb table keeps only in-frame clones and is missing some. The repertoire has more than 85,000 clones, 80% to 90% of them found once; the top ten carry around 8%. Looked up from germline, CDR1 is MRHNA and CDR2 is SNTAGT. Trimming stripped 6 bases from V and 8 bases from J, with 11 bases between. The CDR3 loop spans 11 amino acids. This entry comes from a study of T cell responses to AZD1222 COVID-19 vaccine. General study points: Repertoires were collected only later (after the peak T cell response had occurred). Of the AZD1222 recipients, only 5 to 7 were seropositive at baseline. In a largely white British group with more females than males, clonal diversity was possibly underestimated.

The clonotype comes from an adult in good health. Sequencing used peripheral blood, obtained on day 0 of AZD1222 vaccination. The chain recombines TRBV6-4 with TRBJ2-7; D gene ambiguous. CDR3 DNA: TGTGCCAGCAGAGCCCCAAACCAGCAGTACTTC. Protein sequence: CASRAPNQQYF.